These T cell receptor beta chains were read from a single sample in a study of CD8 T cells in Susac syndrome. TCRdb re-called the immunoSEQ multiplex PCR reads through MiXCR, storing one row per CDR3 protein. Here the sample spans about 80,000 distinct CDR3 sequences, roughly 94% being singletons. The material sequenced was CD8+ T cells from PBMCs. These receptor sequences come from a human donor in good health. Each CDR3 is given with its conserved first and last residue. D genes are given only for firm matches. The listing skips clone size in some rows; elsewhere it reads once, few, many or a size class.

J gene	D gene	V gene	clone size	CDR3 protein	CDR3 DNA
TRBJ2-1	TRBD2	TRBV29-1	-	CSVERTSGNNEQFF	TGCAGCGTTGAAAGGACTAGCGGGAACAATGAGCAGTTCTTC
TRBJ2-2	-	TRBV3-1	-	CASSQRGALITGELFF	TGTGCCAGCAGCCAACGAGGGGCGCTCATCACCGGGGAGCTGTTTTTT
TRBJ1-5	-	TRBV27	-	CASSPSGSGQPQHF	TGTGCCAGCAGCCCTTCGGGGAGCGGGCAGCCCCAGCATTTT
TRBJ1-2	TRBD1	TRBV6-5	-	CASSYLNLRDRDDYGYTF	TGTGCCAGCAGTTACTTGAACCTCCGGGACAGGGACGACTATGGCTACACCTTC
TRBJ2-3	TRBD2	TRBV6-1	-	CASSDSSGGADTQYF	TGTGCCAGCAGTGACTCTAGCGGGGGGGCAGATACGCAGTATTTT
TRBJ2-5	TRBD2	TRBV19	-	CATQPLTSGSETQYF	TGTGCCACCCAGCCGCTTACTAGCGGGAGTGAGACCCAGTACTTC
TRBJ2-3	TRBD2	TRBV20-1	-	CSAPQGLAGGADTQYF	TGCAGTGCTCCCCAAGGACTAGCGGGAGGTGCAGATACGCAGTATTTT
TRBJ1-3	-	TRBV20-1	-	CSARDGGNTIYF	TGCAGTGCTAGGGACGGCGGAAACACCATATATTTT
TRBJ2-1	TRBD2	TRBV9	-	CASSTSGRSYNEQFF	TGTGCCAGCAGCACAAGCGGGAGGTCATACAATGAGCAGTTCTTC
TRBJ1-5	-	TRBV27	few	CASSPSSNQPQHF	TGTGCCAGCAGTCCGTCGAGCAATCAGCCCCAGCATTTT
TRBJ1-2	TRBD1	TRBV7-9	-	CASSAGTGYSYGYTF	TGTGCCAGCAGCGCCGGGACAGGGTACAGCTATGGCTACACCTTC
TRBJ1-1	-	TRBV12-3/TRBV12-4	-	CASRRERRDTEAFF	TGTGCCAGCCGGCGGGAGCGCAGAGATACTGAAGCTTTCTTT
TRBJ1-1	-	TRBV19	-	CASSVGVRGEAFF	TGTGCCAGTAGTGTGGGGGTAAGGGGTGAAGCTTTCTTT
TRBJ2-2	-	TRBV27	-	CASSYPYTGELFF	TGTGCCAGCAGTTATCCCTACACCGGGGAGCTGTTTTTT
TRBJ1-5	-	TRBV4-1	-	CASSQDPGNQPQHF	TGCGCCAGCAGCCAAGATCCCGGGAATCAGCCCCAGCATTTT
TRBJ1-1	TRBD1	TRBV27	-	CASAALTGVSFF	TGTGCCAGCGCGGCGCTAACAGGGGTATCTTTCTTT
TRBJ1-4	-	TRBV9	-	CASSVGFGSLNEKLFF	TGTGCCAGCAGCGTCGGGTTCGGGAGCCTTAATGAAAAACTGTTTTTT
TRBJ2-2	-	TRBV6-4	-	CASSEATANTGELFF	TGTGCCAGCAGTGAGGCCACAGCGAACACCGGGGAGCTGTTTTTT
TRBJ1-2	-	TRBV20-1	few	CSAPDIRGYTF	TGCAGTGCTCCCGACATCCGTGGCTACACCTTC
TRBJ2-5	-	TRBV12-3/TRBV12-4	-	CASSPLWGEYQETQYF	TGTGCCAGCAGCCCCCTCTGGGGGGAGTACCAAGAGACCCAGTACTTC
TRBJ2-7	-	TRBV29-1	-	CSVDDGYEQYF	TGCAGCGTTGATGACGGTTACGAGCAGTACTTC
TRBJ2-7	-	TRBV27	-	CASTTLLGGSVLEQYF	TGTGCCAGCACTACCCTACTGGGGGGTTCGGTATTGGAGCAGTACTTC
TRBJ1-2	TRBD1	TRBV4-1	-	CASSQAQGVGLGYGYTF	TGCGCCAGCAGCCAAGCCCAGGGGGTAGGATTGGGCTATGGCTACACCTTC
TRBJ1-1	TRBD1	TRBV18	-	CASSPPNGDSPGWWAEAFF	TGTGCCAGCTCACCACCGAATGGGGACAGCCCGGGTTGGTGGGCTGAAGCTTTCTTT
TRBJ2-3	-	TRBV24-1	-	CATSGSTDTQYF	TGTGCCACCAGTGGGAGCACAGATACGCAGTATTTT
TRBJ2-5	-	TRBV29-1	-	CSVEWGDGQETQYF	TGCAGCGTTGAGTGGGGAGACGGCCAAGAGACCCAGTACTTC
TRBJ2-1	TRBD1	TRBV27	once	CASSFLGQGNEQFF	TGTGCCAGCAGTTTCTTGGGACAGGGCAATGAGCAGTTCTTC
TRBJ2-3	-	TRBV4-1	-	CASSQDSPTQYF	TGCGCCAGCAGCCAAGACTCCCCTACGCAGTATTTT
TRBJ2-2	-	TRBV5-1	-	CASNLDGFTGELFF	TGCGCCAGCAACCTTGACGGATTCACCGGGGAGCTGTTTTTT
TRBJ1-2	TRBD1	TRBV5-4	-	CASSYQGAYGYTF	TGTGCCAGCAGCTACCAGGGGGCCTATGGCTACACCTTC
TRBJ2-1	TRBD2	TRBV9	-	CASSVSGSSYNEQFF	TGTGCCAGCAGCGTCAGCGGGAGTTCCTACAATGAGCAGTTCTTC
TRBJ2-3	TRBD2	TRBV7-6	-	CASSLAGGGGGTDTQYF	TGTGCCAGCAGCTTAGCTGGAGGCGGGGGGGGCACAGATACGCAGTATTTT
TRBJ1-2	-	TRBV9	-	CASSKDGSNYGYTF	TGTGCCAGCAGCAAAGACGGGTCTAACTATGGCTACACCTTC
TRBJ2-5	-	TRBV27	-	CASSRGGQETQYF	TGTGCCAGCAGCAGGGGGGGCCAAGAGACCCAGTACTTC
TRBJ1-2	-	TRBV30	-	CAWEVTEHGYGYTF	TGTGCCTGGGAAGTGACAGAGCACGGCTATGGCTACACCTTC
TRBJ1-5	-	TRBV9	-	CASSDKGGEYQPQHF	TGTGCCAGCAGCGACAAAGGGGGGGAATATCAGCCCCAGCATTTT
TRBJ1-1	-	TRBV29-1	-	CSVVGGDTEAFF	TGCAGCGTTGTCGGGGGCGACACTGAAGCTTTCTTT
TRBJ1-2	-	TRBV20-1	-	CSARDAGRYGYTF	TGCAGTGCTAGAGATGCGGGTCGCTATGGCTACACCTTC
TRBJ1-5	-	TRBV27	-	CASSRWASNQPQHF	TGTGCCAGCAGTCGCTGGGCCTCGAATCAGCCCCAGCATTTT
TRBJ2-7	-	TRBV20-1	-	CSAREQGNEQYF	TGCAGTGCTAGAGAGCAGGGGAACGAGCAGTACTTC
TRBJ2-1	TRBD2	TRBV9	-	CASSVVEAGAYNEQFF	TGTGCCAGCAGCGTAGTAGAAGCGGGGGCCTACAATGAGCAGTTCTTC